This record looks at one T cell receptor (beta chain) sequence and its context. Its antigen is still unknown. This entry comes from a study of tumor-infiltrating lymphocytes in localized non-small cell lung cancer. Points from the study as a whole: Tumors had more T cell infiltration than uninvolved lung, per TCRbeta sequencing and CD3 counts.

Measured with immunoSEQ multiplex PCR; TCRdb has only the in-frame clones, and not every one. The sample has 15,000 to 20,000 clones; roughly 79% are singletons. There are 19 residues in the CDR3. Trimming took 2 bases from V and 2 from J, leaving 28 bases between them. From germline, CDR1 is SQVTM and CDR2 ANQGSEA. The chain employs TRBV29-1 and TRBJ2-7; possible D gene TRBD2, 6 bases. The sequence was obtained from a human donor with non-small cell lung cancer. The sequencing sample was made of lung tumor tissue. The CDR3 is CSVETVRGKAPGVPYEQYF. The CDR3 DNA reads TGCAGCGTTGAAACAGTCCGGGGAAAGGCCCCGGGGGTTCCCTACGAGCAGTACTTC.